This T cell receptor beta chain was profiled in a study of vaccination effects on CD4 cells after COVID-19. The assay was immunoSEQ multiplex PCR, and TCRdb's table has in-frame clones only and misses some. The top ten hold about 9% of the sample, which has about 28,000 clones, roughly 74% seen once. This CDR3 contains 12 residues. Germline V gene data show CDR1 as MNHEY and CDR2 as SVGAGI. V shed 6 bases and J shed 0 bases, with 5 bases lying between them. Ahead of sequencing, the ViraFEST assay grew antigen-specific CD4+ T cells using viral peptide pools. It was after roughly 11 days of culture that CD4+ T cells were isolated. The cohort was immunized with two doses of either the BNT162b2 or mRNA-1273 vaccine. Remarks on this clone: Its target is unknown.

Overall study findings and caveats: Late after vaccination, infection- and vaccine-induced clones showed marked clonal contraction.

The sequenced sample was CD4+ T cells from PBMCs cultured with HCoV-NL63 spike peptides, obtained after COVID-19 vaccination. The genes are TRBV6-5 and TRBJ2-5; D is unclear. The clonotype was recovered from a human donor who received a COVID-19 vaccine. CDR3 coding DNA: TGTGCCAGCAGGGTGTACCAAGAGACCCAGTACTTC. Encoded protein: CASRVYQETQYF.